Below are 5 T cell receptor beta chains sequenced from a single sample in a study of preoperative IRX-2 immunotherapy in early breast cancer. The treatment denotes: preoperative locoregional IRX-2 cytokine immunotherapy. Produced via immunoSEQ multiplex PCR; TCRdb's table is partial and in-frame only. The sample contains about 98,000 clones, roughly 89% of which appear only once. The sequencing here drew on tumor tissue, taken after IRX-2 immunotherapy. Source of these receptors: a human donor with breast cancer.

This clone occurred once. This chain uses TRBV5-1 with TRBJ2-3; TRBD1 or TRBD2 may be the D gene (5 bases each). Germline V lookup: CDR1 SGHRS, CDR2 YFSETQ. This CDR3 has 15 residues. V gave up 4 bases and J gave up 1 base, with 13 bases separating them. As DNA, the CDR3 is TGCGCCAGCAGCCTGGCGGTGGGGGGCACAGATACGCAGTATTTT. As protein: CASSLAVGGTDTQYF.

A remark on this clone: The sample carries other DNA sequences with the same CDR3. The chain recombines TRBV5-1 with TRBJ1-1; D perhaps matches TRBD1 (5 bases). Germline CDR1 reads SGHRS; CDR2 reads YFSETQ. Trimming shortened V by 4 bases and J by 0 bases, and 10 bases separated the two germline ends. The CDR3 has 14 amino acids. The CDR3 nucleotides read TGCGCCAGCAGCCCCGGGACGGTGAACACTGAAGCTTTCTTT. It is translated as CASSPGTVNTEAFF.

V gene TRBV28 combines with J gene TRBJ1-2; no reliable D call. Trimming shortened V by 7 bases and J by 7 bases, and 19 bases separated the two germline ends. The CDR3 has 14 residues. Germline CDR1 is MDHEN and CDR2 is SYDVKM. CDR3 protein: CASTHSRGSGGYTF. The CDR3 DNA reads as TGTGCCAGCACCCACTCCCGGGGTTCGGGTGGCTACACCTTC.

This clone appeared once. This chain uses TRBV6-8 with TRBJ2-3; tentatively, D is TRBD2 (6 bases). The CDR3 loop spans 15 amino acids. Trimming cost V 7 bases and J 3 bases, with 17 bases left between them. From germline, CDR1 is MNHGY and CDR2 SAAAGT. This chain's CDR3 is CASKYGGARTDTQYF. CDR3 nucleotides: TGTGCCAGCAAATATGGAGGGGCCAGGACAGATACGCAGTATTTT.

The chain uses TRBV6-8 and TRBJ2-7, with 11 nucleotides matching TRBD2. V trimming: 2 bases; J trimming: 4 bases; junction bases outside the gene matches: 4. The germline V gene encodes CDR1 MNHGY and CDR2 SAAAGT. CDR3 length: 15 residues. This chain's CDR3 is CASSYRTSGPYEQYF. DNA of the CDR3: TGTGCCAGCAGTTACCGGACTAGCGGGCCTTACGAGCAGTACTTC.